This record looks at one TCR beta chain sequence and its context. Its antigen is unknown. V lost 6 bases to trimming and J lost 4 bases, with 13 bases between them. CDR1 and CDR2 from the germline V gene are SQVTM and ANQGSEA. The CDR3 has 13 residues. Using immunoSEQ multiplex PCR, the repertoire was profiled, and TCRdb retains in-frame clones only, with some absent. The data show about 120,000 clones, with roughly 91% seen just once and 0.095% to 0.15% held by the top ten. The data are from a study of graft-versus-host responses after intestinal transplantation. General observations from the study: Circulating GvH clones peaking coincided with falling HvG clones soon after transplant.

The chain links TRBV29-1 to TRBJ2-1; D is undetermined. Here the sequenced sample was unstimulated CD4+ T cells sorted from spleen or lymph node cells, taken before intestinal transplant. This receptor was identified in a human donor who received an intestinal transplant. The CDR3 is CSVSLQRYNEQFF. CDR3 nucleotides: TGCAGCGTGTCCTTACAGAGATACAATGAGCAGTTCTTC.